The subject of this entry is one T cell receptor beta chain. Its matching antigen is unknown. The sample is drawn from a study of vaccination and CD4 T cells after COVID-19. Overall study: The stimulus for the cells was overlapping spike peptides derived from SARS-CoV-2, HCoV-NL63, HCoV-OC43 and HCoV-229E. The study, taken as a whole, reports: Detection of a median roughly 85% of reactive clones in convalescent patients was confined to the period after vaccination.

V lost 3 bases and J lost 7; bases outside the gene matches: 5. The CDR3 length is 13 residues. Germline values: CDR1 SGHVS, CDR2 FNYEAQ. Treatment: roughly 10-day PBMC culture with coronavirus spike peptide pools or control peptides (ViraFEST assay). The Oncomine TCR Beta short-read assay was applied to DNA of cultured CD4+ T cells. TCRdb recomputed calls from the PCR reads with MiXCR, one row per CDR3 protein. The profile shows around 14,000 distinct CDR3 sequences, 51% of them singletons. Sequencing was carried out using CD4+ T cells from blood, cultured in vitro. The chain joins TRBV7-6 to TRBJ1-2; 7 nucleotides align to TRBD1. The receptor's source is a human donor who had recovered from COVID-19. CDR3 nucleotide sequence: TGTGCCAGCAGCTTCCTCGACAGGGTTGGCTACACCTTC. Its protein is CASSFLDRVGYTF.